This section outlines one TCR beta chain sequence together with its context. Its matching antigen is unknown. The TCR beta libraries were generated through quantitative 5'-RACE incorporating molecular barcodes. TCRdb reprocessed the 5' RACE reads with MiXCR, giving one entry per CDR3 protein. The data contain around 25,000 distinct CDR3 sequences, roughly a sixth of them seen just once; the ten biggest clones take up 25% to 30%. This sample is drawn from a study of CD8 T cells in ankylosing spondylitis. Germline CDR1 DFQATT, CDR2 SNEGSKA (reference sequence). This CDR3 comprises 14 residues. Deletions cut 3 bases from V and 2 bases from J, with 12 bases between. Whole-study results and caveats: A TCR beta motif made of about eight highly homologous variants seemed typical of ankylosing spondylitis blood. Earlier literature documents some of the motif variants in reactive arthritis synovial fluid and blood. Disease-linked clones were reportedly significantly enriched in matched ankylosing spondylitis synovial fluid.

This chain uses TRBV20-1 with TRBJ2-3; D is uncertain. The specimen sequenced was blood. The receptor was isolated from a male donor with ankylosing spondylitis or in good health (not recorded which). This CDR3 is CSARRRIPTDTQYF. Written as DNA, the CDR3 is TGCAGTGCTAGGAGAAGGATCCCCACAGATACGCAGTATTTT.